These T cell receptor beta chains were read from a single sample in a study of cytomegalovirus exposure and HLA in healthy donors. Using immunoSEQ multiplex PCR, the repertoire was profiled, and TCRdb retains in-frame clones only, with some absent. The table has approximately 100,000 clones, around 75% seen once. The specimen was PBMCs. Every receptor here comes from a male donor in good health and CMV-seropositive. The CDR3 runs from the conserved cysteine through the conserved F or W. Each record gives: D gene, clone size, V gene, J gene, CDR3 protein, CDR3 DNA. D genes are given only for firm matches. Rows may omit the clone size; those that give it use once, few, many or a size class.

>-|few|TRBV29-1|TRBJ1-1
CSVETENTEAFF
TGCAGCGTTGAAACAGAGAACACTGAAGCTTTCTTT
>-|-|TRBV29-1|TRBJ1-4
CSVEGTENEKLFF
TGCAGCGTTGAAGGGACAGAGAATGAAAAACTGTTTTTT
>-|few|TRBV6-5|TRBJ2-7
CASSYSRKYEQYF
TGTGCCAGCAGTTACTCGAGGAAGTACGAGCAGTACTTC
>TRBD1|-|TRBV6-5|TRBJ1-2
CASSARTGNYGYTF
TGTGCCAGCAGTGCGAGGACAGGGAACTATGGCTACACCTTC
>TRBD1|-|TRBV11-3|TRBJ2-7
CASSQGTGSLYEQYF
TGTGCCAGCAGCCAAGGGACAGGGAGTCTCTACGAGCAGTACTTC
>TRBD2|-|TRBV5-1|TRBJ2-1
CASSFSGGADNEQFF
TGCGCCAGCAGCTTTAGCGGGGGGGCCGACAATGAGCAGTTCTTC
>-|-|TRBV6-5|TRBJ2-6
CASSSMVGANVLTF
TGTGCCAGCAGTTCTATGGTAGGGGCCAACGTCCTGACTTTC
>TRBD1|few|TRBV4-3|TRBJ1-6
CASSLGQGVSPLHF
TGCGCCAGCAGCCTGGGACAGGGAGTCTCACCCCTCCACTTT
>TRBD2|-|TRBV19|TRBJ2-1
CASERGSSYNEQFF
TGTGCCAGTGAGCGGGGAAGCTCCTACAATGAGCAGTTCTTC
>TRBD1|-|TRBV4-1|TRBJ1-2
CASSLGAGQGARIYGYTF
TGCGCCAGCAGCTTGGGGGCGGGACAGGGGGCAAGGATCTATGGCTACACCTTC
>TRBD1|-|TRBV9|TRBJ2-7
CASSVGTGGRGEQYF
TGTGCCAGCAGCGTAGGAACAGGGGGTAGGGGCGAGCAGTACTTC
>TRBD1|-|TRBV5-6|TRBJ1-6
CASSSPGTENSPLHF
TGTGCCAGCAGCTCTCCCGGGACAGAGAATTCACCCCTCCACTTT
>-|few|TRBV28|TRBJ2-7
CASSLPRTENYEQYF
TGTGCCAGCAGTTTGCCAAGGACAGAAAACTACGAGCAGTACTTC
>-|-|TRBV28|TRBJ1-2
CASSLYPERVNYGYTF
TGTGCCAGCAGTTTATACCCCGAGAGGGTCAACTATGGCTACACCTTC
>-|-|TRBV5-4|TRBJ2-1
CASSLRGMDEQFF
TGTGCCAGCAGCTTACGGGGGATGGATGAGCAGTTCTTC
>TRBD1|-|TRBV7-8|TRBJ1-3
CASRPGRTGGRAGNTIYF
TGTGCCAGCAGGCCGGGGCGGACAGGGGGGAGAGCTGGAAACACCATATATTTT
>-|-|TRBV28|TRBJ2-7
CASSFARALGEQYF
TGTGCCAGCAGTTTCGCGAGGGCGTTAGGCGAGCAGTACTTC
>TRBD2|-|TRBV7-9|TRBJ2-3
CASRAGTSATDTQYF
TGTGCCAGCCGCGCCGGGACTAGCGCCACAGATACGCAGTATTTT
>-|-|TRBV30|TRBJ2-1
CAWRSEGAYNEQFF
TGTGCCTGGAGATCTGAGGGGGCCTACAATGAGCAGTTCTTC
>-|-|TRBV29-1|TRBJ2-7
CSVLKEGGRGAYEQYF
TGCAGCGTCCTAAAGGAGGGGGGGAGAGGGGCGTACGAGCAGTACTTC
>-|once|TRBV9|TRBJ1-6
CASSAQQNSPLHF
TGTGCCAGCAGCGCACAACAGAATTCACCCCTCCACTTT
>-|-|TRBV9|TRBJ1-1
CASSPQRSNTEAFF
TGTGCCAGCAGCCCTCAGCGGTCGAACACTGAAGCTTTCTTT
>-|-|TRBV5-1|TRBJ2-3
CASSIGQGTDTQYF
TGCGCCAGCAGCATTGGGCAGGGGACAGATACGCAGTATTTT
>TRBD1|-|TRBV18|TRBJ1-2
CASSPGQGRGYTF
TGTGCCAGCTCACCTGGACAGGGGCGAGGCTACACCTTC